This T cell receptor (beta chain) was captured in a study of T cell changes during pregnancy in multiple sclerosis. Profiled with immunoSEQ multiplex PCR; TCRdb holds only in-frame clones, not every one. The table includes 30,000 to 45,000 clones, 92% detected once. The junction had 5 bases not matched to a gene; V was cut back by 7 bases and J by 0 bases. There are 14 residues in the CDR3. Germline V gives CDR1 SGHRS, CDR2 YFSETQ. This receptor was identified in a female donor with multiple sclerosis, enrolled in a pregnancy study. Source material: PBMCs (not recorded whether the cells were cultured). V usage is TRBV5-1 and J usage is TRBJ2-7; 9 nucleotides match TRBD2. CDR3 sequence: CASSSGISSYEQYF. The CDR3 DNA is TGCGCCAGCTCTAGCGGGATCAGCTCCTACGAGCAGTACTTC.